A single sample gave rise to the 18 T cell receptor beta chains below, sequenced in a study of human T cells and chemical hapten exposure (dated by TCRdb to 2020 to 2023). Libraries were prepared through RACE. Instrument used: NextSeq 500. TCRdb took the public reads, trimmed them with fastp at Q25, ran MiXCR for clone calling and kept in-frame beta chains. Identical CDR3 protein sequences are pooled into one entry, listed with their most common genes and DNA. Recorded for this sample are 30,000 to 35,000 distinct CDR3 sequences; approximately 5.5% of them occurred a single time. The top ten clonotypes cover 9.5% to 15% of the sample. The time point label on this specimen signifies: healthy volunteer bleed at 6 weeks. Total RNA was extracted from unfractionated whole blood that had been collected in Tempus Blood RNA tubes. What was sequenced was whole blood. Receptor source: a human donor in good health. Some clones in this sample may be carry-over from other donors' samples.

Ten or more counts support this clonotype. The V and J genes are TRBV6-5 and TRBJ2-6, with D unresolved. The CDR3 contains 19 residues. Looked up from germline, CDR1 is MNHEY and CDR2 is SVGAGI. V lost 0 bases and J 2 bases, leaving 17 bases between the germline ends. CDR3 sequence (DNA): TGTGCCAGCAGTTACTCCGCGAAAGGTGGTAGTCCTGGGGCCAACGTCCTGACTTTC. Amino acid sequence: CASSYSAKGGSPGANVLTF.

This clonotype was detected many times. The genes are TRBV7-9 and TRBJ2-3; TRBD1 might be the D (6 bases). The CDR3 sequence is 16 residues long. CDR1 SEHNR and CDR2 FQNEAQ come from the germline V gene (reference sequence). Between the trimmed V and J ends, which lost 0 bases and 3 bases, there was a span of 13 bases. This CDR3 is CASSLAIVGATDTQYF. Written as DNA, the CDR3 is TGTGCCAGCAGCTTAGCGATCGTGGGGGCAACAGATACGCAGTATTTT.

Regarding this clonotype: This may be a read error: a much more frequent sequence differs by one nucleotide. This chain joins TRBV11-2 and TRBJ1-4; unclear D gene. The length of the CDR3 is 13 residues. Per germline, CDR1 SGHAT and CDR2 FQNNGV. In nucleotides, the CDR3 is TGTGCCAGCAGCTTAGCCAGAAATGAAAACCTGTTTTTT. Residues: CASSLARNENLFF.

This clonotype has at least ten counts. This chain links TRBV5-5 with TRBJ2-1; 13 bases agree with TRBD2. With V trimmed by 4 bases and J by 8 bases, 6 bases remained unmatched. Per the germline V gene, CDR1 is SGHKS and CDR2 is YYEKEE (reference sequence). The length of the CDR3 is 15 residues. CDR3 sequence: CASSVLAGGPHEQFF. The CDR3 DNA follows: TGTGCCAGCAGCGTACTAGCGGGAGGGCCACATGAGCAGTTCTTC.

This clonotype was seen ten or more times. This chain connects TRBV4-3 to TRBJ1-1; TRBD1 matches 8 bases. The CDR3 has 15 residues. The junction had 4 bases not matched to a gene; V was cut back by 4 bases and J by 0 bases. Germline V gene lookup returns CDR1 LGHNA and CDR2 YSLEER. CDR3 residues: CASSPTTGVNTEAFF. DNA for the CDR3: TGCGCCAGCAGCCCCACGACAGGGGTGAACACTGAAGCTTTCTTT.

This clonotype was counted between two and nine times. The CDR3 DNA is TGTGCCAGCAGAAGGACAGGGGGCACAGATACGCAGTATTTT. Encoded protein: CASRRTGGTDTQYF. This sequence joins TRBV6-2 or TRBV6-3 and TRBJ2-3; 9 nucleotides agree with TRBD1. The CDR3 is 14 amino acids. Germline V CDR1 and CDR2: MNHEY, SVGEGT. J gave up 1 base and V 6 bases, and 2 bases lay outside the gene matches.

The J gene is TRBJ1-5, the V gene TRBV7-2; 10 nucleotides agree with TRBD1. V lost 5 bases to trimming and J lost 0 bases; unmatched junction nucleotides: 10. Germline V gives CDR1 SGHTA, CDR2 FQGNSA. The CDR3 loop spans 18 amino acids. This CDR3 is CASSPGTGVSYSNQPQHF. For the CDR3, the DNA is TGTGCCAGCAGCCCCGGGACAGGGGTCTCATATAGCAATCAGCCCCAGCATTTT.

The chain employs TRBV7-9 and TRBJ1-2; D gene unclear. In germline, CDR1 is SEHNR, CDR2 FQNEAQ (reference sequence). V gave up 5 bases and J gave up 6 bases, with 22 bases separating them. The CDR3 covers 16 residues. CDR3 sequence reads: CASSELMTVGVNGYTF. CDR3 sequence (DNA): TGTGCCAGCAGCGAGTTGATGACCGTTGGGGTCAATGGCTACACCTTC.

This clonotype turned up a few times. This chain uses TRBV7-9 with TRBJ2-7; D remains unclear. V shed 5 bases and J shed 5 bases, with 10 bases lying between them. The germline CDR1 and CDR2 sequences are SEHNR and FQNEAQ (reference sequence). The CDR3 has 12 residues. The CDR3 loop is CASSPSANEQYF. The CDR3 DNA is TGTGCCAGCAGCCCAAGTGCAAACGAGCAGTACTTC.

Many counts were recorded for this clonotype. V is TRBV3-1 and J is TRBJ1-1; 7 bases agree with TRBD1. The CDR3 loop spans 18 amino acids. The V gene's germline CDR1 is LGHDT and CDR2 YNNKEL (reference sequence). The V gene end was trimmed by 4 bases and the J gene end by 1 base; junction bases not matched to a gene: 15. The CDR3 region is CASSPNSLTGSSNTEAFF. The CDR3 nucleotides are TGTGCCAGCAGCCCCAATTCCTTGACAGGGTCCTCGAACACTGAAGCTTTCTTT.

This clonotype was seen many times. The chain employs TRBV4-1 and TRBJ1-1; D is undetermined. V lost 0 bases, J lost 0 bases, and 14 bases lay in between. The CDR3 is 17 amino acids. CDR1 and CDR2 (germline): MGHRA, YSYEKL. The CDR3 protein is CASSQETPLVLNTEAFF. The CDR3 coding sequence is TGCGCCAGCAGCCAAGAAACTCCTCTGGTCCTGAACACTGAAGCTTTCTTT.

This clonotype was counted at least ten times. Because the CDR3 is missing its conserved closing phenylalanine or tryptophan, this is likely a read error. The DNA is left out, because the CDR3 cannot be placed on it with certainty; the CDR3 is given as TCRdb lists it. The rearrangement uses TRBV7-4 and TRBJ1-1. CDR1 and CDR2 (germline): SGHVT, SQSDAQ. The CDR3 spans 11 amino acids, including both terminal residues. CDR3 loop: CASSLVPAGST.

In its sample, this clonotype was seen many times. The V call is TRBV12-3 or TRBV12-4, the J call TRBJ1-5; D is uncertain. The length of the CDR3 is 13 residues. Trimming left V 7 bases short and J 4 bases short, with 11 bases between. Here the CDR3 DNA reads TGTGCCAGCAACCGACAACTAAATCAGCCCCAGCATTTT. Residues: CASNRQLNQPQHF.

This clonotype showed up many times. The chain uses TRBV20-1 and TRBJ2-3, with 7 bases that match TRBD2. V lost 0 bases to trimming and J lost 0 bases; unmatched junction nucleotides: 9. Germline assignment: CDR1 DFQATT and CDR2 SNEGSKA (reference sequence). This CDR3 contains 17 residues. The CDR3 nucleotides read TGCAGTGCTAGAGATGAGGGAGGGCCGAAAAGCACAGATACGCAGTATTTT. Residues: CSARDEGGPKSTDTQYF.

This clonotype was detected only a few times. This chain links TRBV5-1 with TRBJ1-5; TRBD1 is a possible D gene (5 bases). V gave up 8 bases and J gave up 5 bases, with 14 bases separating them. Germline V gene sequence: CDR1 SGHRS, CDR2 YFSETQ. The CDR3 totals 13 residues. The CDR3: CASSRDGDQPQHF. The CDR3 DNA is TGCGCCAGTTCCCGGGACGGCGATCAGCCCCAGCATTTT.

This clonotype was observed a handful of times. The CDR3 DNA follows: TGTGCCAGCAACCGACTAGCGGACGACTCCTACGAGCAGTACTTC. As protein: CASNRLADDSYEQYF. The V and J genes are TRBV2 and TRBJ2-7, with TRBD2 matching 9 bases. Germline loops: CDR1 SNHLY, CDR2 FYNNEI. The CDR3 runs to 15 residues. V lost 7 bases and J lost 0; bases outside the gene matches: 7.

This clonotype was seen many times. CDR3 DNA sequence: TGTGCCAGCAGTCTCCCGAGGGTTGAAAAACTGTTTTTT. It translates to CASSLPRVEKLFF. The chain is built from TRBV28 and TRBJ1-4; no clear D. The CDR3 totals 13 residues. Per germline, CDR1 MDHEN and CDR2 SYDVKM. Trimming pared 5 bases from V and 7 bases from J, leaving 11 bases between.

This clonotype showed up many times. The chain joins TRBV28 to TRBJ2-5; D perhaps matches TRBD2 (5 bases). The CDR3 spans 18 residues. Trimming left V 2 bases short and J 4 bases short, with 23 bases between. Looked up from germline, CDR1 is MDHEN and CDR2 is SYDVKM. The CDR3 is CASSLRRSSGGFGETQYF. CDR3 nucleotide sequence: TGTGCCAGCAGTTTACGACGCTCAAGCGGAGGATTCGGAGAGACCCAGTACTTC. Based on the CDR3 plus reference TRBV28 and TRBJ2-5, the full variable domain is DVKVTQSSRYLVKRTGEKVFLECVQDMDHENMFWYRQDPGLGLRLIYFSYDVKMKEKGDIPEGYSVSREKKERFSLILESASTNQTSMYLCASSLRRSSGGFGETQYFGPGTRLLVL.